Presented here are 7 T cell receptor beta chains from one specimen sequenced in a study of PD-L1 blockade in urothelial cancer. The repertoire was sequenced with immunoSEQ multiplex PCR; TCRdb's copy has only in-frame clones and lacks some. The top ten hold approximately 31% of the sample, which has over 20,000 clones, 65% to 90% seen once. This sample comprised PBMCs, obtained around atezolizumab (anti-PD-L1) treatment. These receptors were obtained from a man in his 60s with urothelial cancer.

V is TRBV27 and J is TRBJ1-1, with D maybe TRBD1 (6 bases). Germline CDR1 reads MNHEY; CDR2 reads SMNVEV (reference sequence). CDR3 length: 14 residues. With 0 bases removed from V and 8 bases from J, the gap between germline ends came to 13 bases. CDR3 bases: TGTGCCAGCAGTTTATCGGAAGCAGGGGACGAAGCTTTCTTT. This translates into CASSLSEAGDEAFF.

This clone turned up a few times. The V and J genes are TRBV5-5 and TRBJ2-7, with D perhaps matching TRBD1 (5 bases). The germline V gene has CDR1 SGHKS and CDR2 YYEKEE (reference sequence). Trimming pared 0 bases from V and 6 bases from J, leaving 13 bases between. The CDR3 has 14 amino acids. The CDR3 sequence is CASSLVPRDGEQYF. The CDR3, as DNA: TGTGCCAGCAGCTTGGTTCCCAGGGATGGCGAGCAGTACTTC.

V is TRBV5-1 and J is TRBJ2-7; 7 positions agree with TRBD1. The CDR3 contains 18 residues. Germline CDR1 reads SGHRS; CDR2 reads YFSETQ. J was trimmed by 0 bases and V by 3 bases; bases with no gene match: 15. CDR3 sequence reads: CASSWPDREPSYSYEQYF. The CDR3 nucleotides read TGCGCCAGCAGCTGGCCAGACAGGGAACCTTCGTACTCCTACGAGCAGTACTTC.

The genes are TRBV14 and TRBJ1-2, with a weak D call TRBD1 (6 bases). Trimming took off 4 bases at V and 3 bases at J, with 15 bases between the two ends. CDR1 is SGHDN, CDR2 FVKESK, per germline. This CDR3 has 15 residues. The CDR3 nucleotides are TGTGCCAGCAGCCCCGGGACACGAACCGACTATGGCTACACCTTC. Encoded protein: CASSPGTRTDYGYTF. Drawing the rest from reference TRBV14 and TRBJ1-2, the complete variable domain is EAGVTQFPSHSVIEKGQTVTLRCDPISGHDNLYWYRRVMGKEIKFLLHFVKESKQDESGMPNNRFLAERTGGTYSTLKVQPAELEDSGVYFCASSPGTRTDYGYTFGSGTRLTVV.

CDR3 DNA: TGTGCCAGCATAGGGGGGGGCGCGAACACTGAAGCTTTCTTT. Translating gives CASIGGGANTEAFF. The chain joins TRBV2 to TRBJ1-1; TRBD1 is a possible D gene (6 bases). V lost 7 bases and J 1 base, leaving 13 bases between the germline ends. This CDR3 has 14 residues. Germline V gives CDR1 SNHLY, CDR2 FYNNEI.

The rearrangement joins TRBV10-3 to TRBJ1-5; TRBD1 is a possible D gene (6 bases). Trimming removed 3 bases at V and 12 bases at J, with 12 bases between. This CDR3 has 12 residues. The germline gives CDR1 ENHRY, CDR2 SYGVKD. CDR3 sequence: CAISEGGEVQHF. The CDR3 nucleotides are TGTGCCATCAGTGAAGGGGGGGAGGTCCAGCATTTT.

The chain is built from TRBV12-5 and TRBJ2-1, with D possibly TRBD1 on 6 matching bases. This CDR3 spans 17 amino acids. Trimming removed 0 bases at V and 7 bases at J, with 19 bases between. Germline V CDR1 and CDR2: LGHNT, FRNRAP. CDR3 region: CASGLVLTGTGMNEQFF. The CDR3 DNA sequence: TGTGCTAGTGGTTTGGTATTGACGGGTACAGGGATGAATGAGCAGTTCTTC.